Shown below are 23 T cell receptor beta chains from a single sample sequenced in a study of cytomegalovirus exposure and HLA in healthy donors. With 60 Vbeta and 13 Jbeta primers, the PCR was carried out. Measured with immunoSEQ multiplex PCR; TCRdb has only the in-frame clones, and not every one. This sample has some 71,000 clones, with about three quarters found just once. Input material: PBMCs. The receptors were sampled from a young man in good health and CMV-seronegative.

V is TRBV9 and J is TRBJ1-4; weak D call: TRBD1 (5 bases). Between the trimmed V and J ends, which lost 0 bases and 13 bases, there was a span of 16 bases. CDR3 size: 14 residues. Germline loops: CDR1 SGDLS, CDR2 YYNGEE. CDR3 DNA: TGTGCCAGCAGCGTAGGAGTCGGAGGGGAAGTACTGTTTTTT. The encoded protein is CASSVGVGGEVLFF.

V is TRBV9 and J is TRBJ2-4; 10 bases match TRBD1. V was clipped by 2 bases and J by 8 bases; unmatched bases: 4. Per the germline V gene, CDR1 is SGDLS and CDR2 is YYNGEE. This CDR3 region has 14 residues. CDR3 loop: CASSVTGGADIQYF. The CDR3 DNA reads TGTGCCAGCAGCGTGACAGGGGGCGCGGACATTCAGTACTTC.

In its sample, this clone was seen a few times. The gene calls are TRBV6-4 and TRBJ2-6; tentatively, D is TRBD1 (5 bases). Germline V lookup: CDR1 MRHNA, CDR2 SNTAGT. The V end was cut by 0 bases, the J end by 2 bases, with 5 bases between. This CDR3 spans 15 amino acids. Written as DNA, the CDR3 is TGTGCCAGCAGTGACTCAGGGGCTGGGGCCAACGTCCTGACTTTC. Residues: CASSDSGAGANVLTF.

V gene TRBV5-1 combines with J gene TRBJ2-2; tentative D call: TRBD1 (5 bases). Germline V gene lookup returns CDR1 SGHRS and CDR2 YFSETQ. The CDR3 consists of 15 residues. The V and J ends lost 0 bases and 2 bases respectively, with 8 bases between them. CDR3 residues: CASSLGGSNTGELFF. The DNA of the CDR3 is TGCGCCAGCAGCTTGGGGGGCAGCAACACCGGGGAGCTGTTTTTT.

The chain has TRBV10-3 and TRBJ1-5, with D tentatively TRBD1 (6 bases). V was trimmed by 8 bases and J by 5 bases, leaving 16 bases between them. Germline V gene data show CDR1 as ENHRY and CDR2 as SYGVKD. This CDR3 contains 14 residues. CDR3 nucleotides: TGTGCCATCCGGGGGGCCGGGGGAGATCAGCCCCAGCATTTT. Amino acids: CAIRGAGGDQPQHF.

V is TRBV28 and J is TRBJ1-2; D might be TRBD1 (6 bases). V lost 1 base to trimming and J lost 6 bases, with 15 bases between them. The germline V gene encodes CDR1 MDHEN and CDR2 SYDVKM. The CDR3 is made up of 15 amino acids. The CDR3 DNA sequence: TGTGCCAGCAGTTTATACGGGCAGGGGATGAATGGCTACACCTTC. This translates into CASSLYGQGMNGYTF.

CDR3 DNA sequence: TGTGCCACCAGCGGGGACAGGGGCTCCTACGAGCAGTACTTC. This sequence encodes CATSGDRGSYEQYF. The chain employs TRBV15 and TRBJ2-7; TRBD1 aligns across 10 bases. CDR3 length: 14 amino acids. The V segment lost 5 bases and the J segment 0 bases; nucleotides outside the gene matches: 1. Germline V gene sequence: CDR1 LNHNV, CDR2 YYDKDF (reference sequence).

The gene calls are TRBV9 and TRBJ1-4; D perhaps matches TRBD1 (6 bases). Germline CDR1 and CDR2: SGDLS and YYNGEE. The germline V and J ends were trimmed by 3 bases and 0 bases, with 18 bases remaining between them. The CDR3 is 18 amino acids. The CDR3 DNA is TGTGCCAGCAGCGCCGACCCGACAGGCCTCGCAACTAATGAAAAACTGTTTTTT. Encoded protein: CASSADPTGLATNEKLFF.

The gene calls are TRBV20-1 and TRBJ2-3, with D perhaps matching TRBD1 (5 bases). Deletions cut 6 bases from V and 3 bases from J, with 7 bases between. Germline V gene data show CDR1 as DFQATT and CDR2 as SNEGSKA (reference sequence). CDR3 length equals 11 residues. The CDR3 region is CSASGTDTQYF. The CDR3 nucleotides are TGCAGTGCATCAGGGACAGATACGCAGTATTTT.

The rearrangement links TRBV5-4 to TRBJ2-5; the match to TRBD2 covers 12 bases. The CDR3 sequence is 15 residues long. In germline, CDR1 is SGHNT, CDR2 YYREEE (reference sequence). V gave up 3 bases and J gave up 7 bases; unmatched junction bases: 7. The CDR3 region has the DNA TGTGCCAGCAGCTCCCTAGCGGGGGGGACGGGGACCCAGTACTTC. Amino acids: CASSSLAGGTGTQYF.

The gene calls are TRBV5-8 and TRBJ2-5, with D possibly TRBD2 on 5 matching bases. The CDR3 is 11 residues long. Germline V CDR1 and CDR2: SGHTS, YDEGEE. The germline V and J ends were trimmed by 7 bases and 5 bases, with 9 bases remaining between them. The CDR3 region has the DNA TGTGCCAGCGGAATAGCGGAGACCCAGTACTTC. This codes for CASGIAETQYF.

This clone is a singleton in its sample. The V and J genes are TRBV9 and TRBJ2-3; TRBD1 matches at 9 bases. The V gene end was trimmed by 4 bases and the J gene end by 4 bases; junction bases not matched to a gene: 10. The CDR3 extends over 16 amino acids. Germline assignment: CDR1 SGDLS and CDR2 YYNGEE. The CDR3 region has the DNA TGTGCCAGCAGCTTACCCGGACAGGGGAGATCAGATACGCAGTATTTT. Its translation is CASSLPGQGRSDTQYF.

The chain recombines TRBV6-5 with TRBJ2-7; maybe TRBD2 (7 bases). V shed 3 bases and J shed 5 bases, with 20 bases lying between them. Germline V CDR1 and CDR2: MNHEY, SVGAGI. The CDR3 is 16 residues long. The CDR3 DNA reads TGTGCCAGCAGTTATTCCCTGTGGACCGGGGGGCACGAGCAGTACGTC. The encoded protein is CASSYSLWTGGHEQYV.

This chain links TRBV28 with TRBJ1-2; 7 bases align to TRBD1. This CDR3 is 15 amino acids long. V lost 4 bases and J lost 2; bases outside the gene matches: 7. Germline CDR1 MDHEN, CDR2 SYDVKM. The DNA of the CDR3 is TGTGCCAGCAGTTCCGCAGGGGGTTGGAACTATGGCTACACCTTC. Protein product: CASSSAGGWNYGYTF.

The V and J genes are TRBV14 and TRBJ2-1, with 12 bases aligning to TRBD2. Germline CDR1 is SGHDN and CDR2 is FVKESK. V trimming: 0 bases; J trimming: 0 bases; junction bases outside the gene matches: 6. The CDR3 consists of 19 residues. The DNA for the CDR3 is TGTGCCAGCAGCCAAGATCTAGCGGGGGGGTTCGGCTCCTACAATGAGCAGTTCTTC. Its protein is CASSQDLAGGFGSYNEQFF. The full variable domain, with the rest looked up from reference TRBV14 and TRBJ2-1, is EAGVTQFPSHSVIEKGQTVTLRCDPISGHDNLYWYRRVMGKEIKFLLHFVKESKQDESGMPNNRFLAERTGGTYSTLKVQPAELEDSGVYFCASSQDLAGGFGSYNEQFFGPGTRLTVL.

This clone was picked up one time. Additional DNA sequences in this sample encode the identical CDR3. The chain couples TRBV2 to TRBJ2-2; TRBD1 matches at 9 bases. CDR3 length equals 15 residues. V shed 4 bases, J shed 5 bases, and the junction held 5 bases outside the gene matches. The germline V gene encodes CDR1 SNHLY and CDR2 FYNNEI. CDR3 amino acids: CASSARTGVTGELFF. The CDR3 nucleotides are TGTGCCAGCAGTGCTAGGACAGGGGTAACCGGGGAGCTGTTTTTT.

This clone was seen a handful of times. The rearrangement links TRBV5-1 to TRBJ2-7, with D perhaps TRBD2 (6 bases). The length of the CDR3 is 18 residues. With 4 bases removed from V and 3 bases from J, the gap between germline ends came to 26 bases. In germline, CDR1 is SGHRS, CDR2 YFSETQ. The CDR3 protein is CASSQPGGGTDRYYEQYF. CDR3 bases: TGCGCCAGCAGCCAACCCGGGGGTGGGACGGACCGATACTACGAGCAGTACTTC.

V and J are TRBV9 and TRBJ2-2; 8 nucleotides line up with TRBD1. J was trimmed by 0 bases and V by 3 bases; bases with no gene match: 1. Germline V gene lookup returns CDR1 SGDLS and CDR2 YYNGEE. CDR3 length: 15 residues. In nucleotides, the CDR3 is TGTGCCAGCAGCGCAGGGGGCGCGAACACCGGGGAGCTGTTTTTT. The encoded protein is CASSAGGANTGELFF.

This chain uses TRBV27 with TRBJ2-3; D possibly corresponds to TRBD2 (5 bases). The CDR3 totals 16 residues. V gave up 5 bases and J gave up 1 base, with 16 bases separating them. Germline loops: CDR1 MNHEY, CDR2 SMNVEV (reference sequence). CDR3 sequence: CASSPQLSVRTDTQYF. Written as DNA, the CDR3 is TGTGCCAGCAGTCCTCAGCTTAGCGTCCGCACAGATACGCAGTATTTT.

The chain's CDR3 is CAITDRDSYNEQFF. Here the CDR3 DNA reads TGTGCCATTACAGACAGGGACTCCTACAATGAGCAGTTCTTC. V usage is TRBV6-1 and J usage is TRBJ2-1; TRBD1 agrees at 7 bases. V lost 10 bases, J lost 0 bases, and 6 bases stayed unmatched. From germline, CDR1 is MNHNS and CDR2 SASEGT. The CDR3 contains 14 residues.

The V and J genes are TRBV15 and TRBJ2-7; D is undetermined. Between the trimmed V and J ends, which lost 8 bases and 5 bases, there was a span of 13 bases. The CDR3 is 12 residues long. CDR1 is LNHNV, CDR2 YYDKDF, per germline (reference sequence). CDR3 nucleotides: TGTGCCACCGGCCCCGAGGATGACGAGCAGTACTTC. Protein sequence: CATGPEDDEQYF.

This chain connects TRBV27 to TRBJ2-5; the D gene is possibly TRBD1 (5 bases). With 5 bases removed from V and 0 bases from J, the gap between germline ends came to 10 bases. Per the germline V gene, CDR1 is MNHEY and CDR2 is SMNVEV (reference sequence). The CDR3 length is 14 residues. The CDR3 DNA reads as TGTGCCAGCAGTAAACAGGCTAACCAAGAGACCCAGTACTTC. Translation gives CASSKQANQETQYF.

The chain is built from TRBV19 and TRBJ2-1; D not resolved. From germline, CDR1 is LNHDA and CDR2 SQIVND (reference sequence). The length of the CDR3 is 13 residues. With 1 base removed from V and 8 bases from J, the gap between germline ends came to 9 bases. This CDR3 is CASSIGRVHEQFF. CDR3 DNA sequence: TGTGCCAGTAGTATAGGTCGGGTGCATGAGCAGTTCTTC.